This T cell receptor (beta chain) derives from a study of cytomegalovirus exposure and HLA in healthy donors. Use of 60 Vbeta and 13 Jbeta primers characterized the PCR. Original processing methods: An analysis that came later counted 80 million or so unique TCR beta chains, approximately 9.9 million shared. Clones were read by immunoSEQ multiplex PCR, and TCRdb kept only the in-frame ones, dropping some. The D gene and trimming were derived from the DNA, and the V and J assignments and clone size from that table. The sample carries under 150,000 clones, 80% to 85% recorded once. Notes on the study in general: Previous analysis showed most TCR beta V segments were productive about 87% or about 30% of the time.

As regards this clone: Its antigen is undetermined.

The source is a boy aged 2 to 10 in good health and CMV-seronegative. What was sequenced was PBMCs.

CDR3 nucleotide sequence: TGTGCCAGCAGTTTGGTCCGGAGCTCCTACGAGCAGTACTTC. Translation gives CASSLVRSSYEQYF. The rearrangement joins TRBV27 to TRBJ2-7; D gene unclear. Germline loops: CDR1 MNHEY, CDR2 SMNVEV (reference sequence). The CDR3 spans 14 residues. V lost 3 bases and J 0 bases, leaving 9 bases between the germline ends.